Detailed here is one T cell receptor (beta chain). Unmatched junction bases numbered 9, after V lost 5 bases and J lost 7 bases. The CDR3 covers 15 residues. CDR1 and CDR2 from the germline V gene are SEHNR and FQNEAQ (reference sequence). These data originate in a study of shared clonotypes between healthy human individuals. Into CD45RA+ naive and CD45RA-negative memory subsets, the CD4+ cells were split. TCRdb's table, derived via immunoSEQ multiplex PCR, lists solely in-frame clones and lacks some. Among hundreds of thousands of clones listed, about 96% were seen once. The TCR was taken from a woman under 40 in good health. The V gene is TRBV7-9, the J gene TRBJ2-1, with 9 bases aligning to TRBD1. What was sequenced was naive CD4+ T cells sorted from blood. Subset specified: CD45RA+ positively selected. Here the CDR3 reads CASSRTGDLGNEQFF. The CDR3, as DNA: TGTGCCAGCAGCCGGACAGGGGACCTGGGTAATGAGCAGTTCTTC.